This T cell receptor (beta chain) appears in the sequencing data of a study of T cell repertoires in cytomegalovirus infection. Whole-study findings and limits: The ex vivo response was dominated by HLA-C-restricted CMV-specific TCR beta clonotypes.

This clonotype was detected ten times or more. The antigen is undetermined. Germline CDR1 SGHAT, CDR2 FQNNGV. The CDR3 spans 16 residues. V trimming: 0 bases; J trimming: 4 bases; junction bases outside the gene matches: 6. TCRdb recomputed calls from the reads with MiXCR, one row per CDR3 protein. The sample has tens of thousands of distinct CDR3 sequences; more than 3% are singletons. The specimen sequenced was PBMCs. This chain connects TRBV11-2 to TRBJ1-2; 9 nucleotides line up with TRBD1. This TCR was sampled from a human donor in good health (CMV status not recorded). Some clones in this sample may be carry-over from other donors' samples. The chain's CDR3 is CASSLDAGTGSYGYTF. The CDR3 region has the DNA TGTGCCAGCAGCTTAGATGCCGGGACAGGGTCCTATGGCTACACCTTC.